This entry lists 8 T cell receptor beta chains sequenced from one sample in a study of regulatory T cells in long-lasting Graves disease. Arm-PCR of CDR3 regions with iRepertoire HTBI primers generated TCR beta libraries. TCRdb re-analysed the multiplex PCR reads in MiXCR, keeping a single row per CDR3 protein. The table records 360,000 or so distinct CDR3 sequences, approximately 10% of them present only once. Time point defined: newly diagnosed GD, antithyroid drugs for less than 3 months. Construction of the TCR library relied on RNA isolated from PBMCs. The data also belong to a second study, concerning T cells in Graves' hyperthyroidism and ophthalmopathy.

Sequenced material: peripheral blood mononuclear cells (PBMCs), taken at new diagnosis, from a patient treated with antithyroid drugs. The receptors come from a woman between 18 and 30 years old with Graves disease.

V and J are TRBV6-9 and TRBJ1-3; 7 nucleotides match TRBD1. V lost 4 bases, J lost 0 bases, and 6 bases stayed unmatched. Germline loops: CDR1 MNHGY, CDR2 SVAAGI. The CDR3 loop spans 16 amino acids. The CDR3 bases are TGTGCCAGCAGTTTCCAACAGGGGAACTCTGGAAACACCATATATTTT. Its protein product is CASSFQQGNSGNTIYF.

There are many counts of this clonotype. CDR3 in DNA: TGTGCCAGCAGTGCGGACTCTCTCTCCCTCCAAGAGACCCAGTACTTC. Translating gives CASSADSLSLQETQYF. The V gene is TRBV27, the J gene TRBJ2-5; D is perhaps TRBD2 (5 bases). CDR1 is MNHEY and CDR2 is SMNVEV in the germline V gene (reference sequence). This CDR3 is 16 amino acids long. V was shortened by 5 bases and J by 1 base, with 17 bases between the two germline ends.

The chain uses TRBV6-1 and TRBJ2-7, with 9 bases matching TRBD1. The germline gives CDR1 MNHNS, CDR2 SASEGT. V lost 7 bases, J lost 1 base, and 8 bases stayed unmatched. The CDR3 is made up of 15 amino acids. This chain's CDR3 is CASNRRDRVSYEQYF. DNA for the CDR3: TGTGCCAGCAACCGGCGGGACAGGGTTTCCTACGAGCAGTACTTC.

This clonotype has just a few counts. Since the CDR3 does not end with the conserved phenylalanine or tryptophan, this likely comes from a read error. This chain connects TRBV2 to TRBJ2-7; 9 bases map to TRBD2. Germline V CDR1 and CDR2: SNHLY, FYNNEI. The CDR3 is 15 residues long. The V gene end was trimmed by 8 bases and the J gene end by 0 bases; junction bases not matched to a gene: 8. The CDR3: CASRGSSGSSYEQYL. CDR3 nucleotides: TGTGCCAGCCGCGGAAGTAGCGGGAGCTCCTACGAGCAGTACCTC.

The rearrangement uses TRBV7-8 and TRBJ2-1; 15 positions match TRBD2. J gave up 8 bases and V 2 bases, and 10 bases lay outside the gene matches. The CDR3 sequence is 18 residues long. CDR1 is SGHVS, CDR2 FQNEAQ, per germline. The chain's CDR3 is CASSLHRTSGGGMHEQFF. The DNA of the CDR3 is TGTGCCAGCAGCTTACACCGGACTAGCGGGGGGGGTATGCATGAGCAGTTCTTC. Combining the CDR3 with reference TRBV7-8 and TRBJ2-1 gives the whole variable domain GAGVSQSPRYKVAKRGQDVALRCDPISGHVSLFWYQQALGQGPEFLTYFQNEAQLDKSGLPSDRFFAERPEGSVSTLKIQRTQQEDSAVYLCASSLHRTSGGGMHEQFFGPGTRLTVL.

This clonotype appeared many times. The gene calls are TRBV7-2 and TRBJ1-2; 10 bases agree with TRBD1. The CDR3 runs to 19 residues. Germline-derived CDR1 and CDR2 are SGHTA and FQGNSA. V shed 2 bases and J 5 bases; nucleotides not matched to a gene: 17. In nucleotides, the CDR3 is TGTGCCAGCAGCTTAAATTTGAGAGGCCGGGACAGGGGATTTTATGGCTACACCTTC. This translates into CASSLNLRGRDRGFYGYTF.

Only a few counts were recorded for this clonotype. This chain links TRBV5-1 with TRBJ1-2; D gene uncertain. The CDR3 loop spans 13 amino acids. Trimming removed 1 base at V and 8 bases at J, with 12 bases between. Germline V CDR1 and CDR2: SGHRS, YFSETQ. CDR3 sequence reads: CASSLLASQGYTF. CDR3 sequence (DNA): TGCGCCAGCAGCTTGTTAGCCAGTCAGGGCTACACCTTC.

This clonotype appeared a few times. The rearrangement uses TRBV5-5 and TRBJ1-3; D gene uncertain. The CDR3 totals 20 residues. The V end was cut by 1 base, the J end by 0 bases, with 23 bases between. Germline CDR1 SGHKS, CDR2 YYEKEE (reference sequence). CDR3 sequence reads: CASSLSGGGPSNFSGNTIYF. The CDR3, as DNA: TGTGCCAGCAGCTTGTCCGGCGGAGGGCCGTCGAACTTCTCTGGAAACACCATATATTTT.